Listed here are 8 T cell receptor beta chains from one sample, sequenced in a study of early T cells in non-severe SARS-CoV-2 infection. One entry per CDR3 protein results from TCRdb running MiXCR on the 5' RACE reads. The sample has 25,000 to 30,000 distinct CDR3 sequences, approximately 4.8% seen once. Sequencing was performed on whole blood. The source is an adult who was a healthcare worker with PCR-confirmed SARS-CoV-2 infection or an uninfected control (not recorded which).

By its share, this clonotype is medium-sized. This chain uses TRBV27 with TRBJ2-3; 8 nucleotides match TRBD2. Germline CDR1 MNHEY, CDR2 SMNVEV (reference sequence). The CDR3 loop spans 14 amino acids. V was clipped by 2 bases and J by 6 bases; unmatched bases: 4. This CDR3 is CASSLQRGGDTQYF. CDR3 DNA: TGTGCCAGCAGTTTACAACGGGGGGGGGATACGCAGTATTTT.

This clonotype has only a few counts. J is TRBJ2-1 and V is TRBV20-1, with D perhaps assigned TRBD1 or TRBD2 (6 bases each). The CDR3 loop spans 15 amino acids. From germline, CDR1 is DFQATT and CDR2 SNEGSKA (reference sequence). Trimming removed 1 base at V and 6 bases at J, with 16 bases between. The CDR3 here is CSARVEGGAVNEQFF. The DNA of the CDR3 is TGCAGTGCTAGAGTGGAGGGGGGCGCGGTCAATGAGCAGTTCTTC.

A few counts support this clonotype. V and J are TRBV9 and TRBJ1-1; tentatively, D is TRBD1 (6 bases). V shed 3 bases and J shed 7 bases, with 16 bases lying between them. The CDR3 loop spans 14 amino acids. CDR1 and CDR2 (germline): SGDLS, YYNGEE. This CDR3 is CASSAHTGLDEAFF. In DNA form, the CDR3 reads TGTGCCAGCAGCGCCCACACAGGGCTTGATGAAGCTTTCTTT. The entire variable domain, with the rest obtained from reference TRBV9 and TRBJ1-1, is as follows: DSGVTQTPKHLITATGQRVTLRCSPRSGDLSVYWYQQSLDQGLQFLIQYYNGEERAKGNILERFSAQQFPDLHSELNLSSLELGDSALYFCASSAHTGLDEAFFGQGTRLTVV.

This clonotype was recorded a few times. V gene TRBV29-1 combines with J gene TRBJ2-7; D possibly corresponds to TRBD1 (6 bases). CDR3 size: 11 residues. The germline CDR1 and CDR2 sequences are SQVTM and ANQGSEA. V was cut by 7 bases and J by 7 bases, with 14 bases left in between. Here the CDR3 reads CSGQDYVEQYF. In nucleotides, the CDR3 is TGCAGCGGACAGGATTACGTAGAGCAGTACTTC.

This clonotype has a count of ten or more. This sequence joins TRBV5-1 and TRBJ2-5; TRBD1 or TRBD2 may be the D gene (7 bases each). The ends were cut back, 2 bases at V and 5 bases at J, with 13 bases in the middle. The germline V gene encodes CDR1 SGHRS and CDR2 YFSETQ. The CDR3 has 14 amino acids. The CDR3 is CASSFRQGGETQYF. The CDR3 coding sequence is TGCGCCAGCAGCTTCCGACAGGGAGGGGAGACCCAGTACTTC.

The chain links TRBV28 to TRBJ1-2; D not certain. V shed 7 bases and J shed 1 base, with 4 bases lying between them. The CDR3 loop spans 11 amino acids. CDR1 and CDR2 (germline): MDHEN, SYDVKM. Written as DNA, the CDR3 is TGTGCCAGCAAAAATAACTATGGCTACACCTTC. It codes for CASKNNYGYTF.

This clonotype was detected many times. V gene TRBV1 combines with J gene TRBJ2-1; the table calls TRBD1, which could not be checked here. TRBV1 is a known pseudogene. The CDR3 consists of 19 residues. CDR3 amino acids: CTSSQDAGGWGMSYNEQFF. The CDR3, as DNA: TGCACCAGCAGCCAAGATGCGGGGGGCTGGGGAATGTCCTACAATGAGCAGTTCTTC.

This clonotype was detected only a few times. J is TRBJ2-1 and V is TRBV10-3, with 10 bases fitting TRBD2. J gave up 8 bases and V 3 bases, and 4 bases lay outside the gene matches. Germline CDR1 is ENHRY and CDR2 is SYGVKD. The CDR3 sequence is 14 residues long. The DNA of the CDR3 is TGTGCCATCAGTGACCGGGGGACTAGCGATGAGCAGTTCTTC. It yields the protein CAISDRGTSDEQFF.